Included here is one T cell receptor beta chain sequence, with context. Antigen specificity is unknown. The data derive from a study of shared clonotypes between healthy human individuals. Study-wide results and caveats: Represented diversity (both genetic and exposure-history) was limited by the small number of donors.

From germline, CDR1 is MNHEY and CDR2 SMNVEV (reference sequence). The CDR3 length is 18 residues. V gave up 5 bases and J gave up 4 bases, with 24 bases separating them. Here immunoSEQ multiplex PCR was the method, and the copy in TCRdb shows in-frame clones only, minus some. The sample holds 800,000 to 1,200,000 clones, about 80% seen once. The rearrangement joins TRBV27 to TRBJ2-1; D perhaps matches TRBD2 (7 bases). Sequences were obtained from memory CD4+ T cells from PBMCs. Regarding subset: CD45RA-negative fraction. The source is a man aged 18 to 29 in good health. Some clones in this sample may be carry-over from other donors' samples. The CDR3, as DNA: TGTGCCAGCAGTCCTTCTTGGGGAGGGGGAGGAAATTACAATGAGCAGTTCTTC. This codes for CASSPSWGGGGNYNEQFF.